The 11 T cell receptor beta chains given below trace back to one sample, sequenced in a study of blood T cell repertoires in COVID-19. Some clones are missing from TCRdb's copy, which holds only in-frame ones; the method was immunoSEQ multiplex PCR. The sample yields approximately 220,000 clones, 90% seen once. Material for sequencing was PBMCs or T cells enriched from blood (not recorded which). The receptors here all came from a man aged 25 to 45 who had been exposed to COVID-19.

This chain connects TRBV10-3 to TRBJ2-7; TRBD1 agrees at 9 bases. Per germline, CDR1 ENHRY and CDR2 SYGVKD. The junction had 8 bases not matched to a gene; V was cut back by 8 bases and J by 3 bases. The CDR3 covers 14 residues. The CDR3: CAISSGTGIYEQYF. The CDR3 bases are TGTGCCATCTCTTCGGGGACAGGGATCTACGAGCAGTACTTC.

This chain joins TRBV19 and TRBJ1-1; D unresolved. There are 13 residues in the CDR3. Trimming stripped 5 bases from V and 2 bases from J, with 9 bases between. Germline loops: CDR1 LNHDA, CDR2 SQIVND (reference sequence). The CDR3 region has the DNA TGTGCCAGTAGTTCCACACGCAACACTGAAGCTTTCTTT. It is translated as CASSSTRNTEAFF. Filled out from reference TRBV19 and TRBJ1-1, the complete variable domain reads DGGITQSPKYLFRKEGQNVTLSCEQNLNHDAMYWYRQDPGQGLRLIYYSQIVNDFQKGDIAEGYSVSREKKESFPLTVTSAQKNPTAFYLCASSSTRNTEAFFGQGTRLTVV.

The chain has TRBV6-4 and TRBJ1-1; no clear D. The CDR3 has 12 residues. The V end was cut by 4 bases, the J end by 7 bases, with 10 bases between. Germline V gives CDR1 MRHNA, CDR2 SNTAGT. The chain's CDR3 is CASSGEGGEAFF. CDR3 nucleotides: TGTGCCAGCAGTGGCGAGGGCGGTGAAGCTTTCTTT.

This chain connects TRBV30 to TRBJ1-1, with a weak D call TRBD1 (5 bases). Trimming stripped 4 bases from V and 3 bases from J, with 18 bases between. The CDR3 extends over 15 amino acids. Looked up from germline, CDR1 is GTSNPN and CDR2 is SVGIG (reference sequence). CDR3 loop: CAWIPWMAGYTEAFF. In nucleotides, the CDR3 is TGTGCCTGGATCCCCTGGATGGCAGGGTACACTGAAGCTTTCTTT.

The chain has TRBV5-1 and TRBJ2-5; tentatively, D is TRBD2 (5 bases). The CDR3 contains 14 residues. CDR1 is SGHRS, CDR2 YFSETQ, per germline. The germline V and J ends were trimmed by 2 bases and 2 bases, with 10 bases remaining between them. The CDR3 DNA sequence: TGCGCCAGCAGCTTAACTAGGGCACAAGAGACCCAGTACTTC. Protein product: CASSLTRAQETQYF.

The CDR3 DNA reads as TGTGCCAGCAGCTCGGGTGTTGAGCAGTTCTTC. Protein product: CASSSGVEQFF. The V call is TRBV5-4, the J call TRBJ2-1; no clear D gene. The CDR3 extends over 11 amino acids. Germline CDR1 and CDR2: SGHNT and YYREEE (reference sequence). Trimming shortened V by 3 bases and J by 9 bases, and 7 bases separated the two germline ends. Based on the CDR3 plus reference TRBV5-4 and TRBJ2-1, the full variable domain is ETGVTQSPTHLIKTRGQQVTLRCSSQSGHNTVSWYQQALGQGPQFIFQYYREEENGRGNFPPRFSGLQFPNYSSELNVNALELDDSALYLCASSSGVEQFFGPGTRLTVL.

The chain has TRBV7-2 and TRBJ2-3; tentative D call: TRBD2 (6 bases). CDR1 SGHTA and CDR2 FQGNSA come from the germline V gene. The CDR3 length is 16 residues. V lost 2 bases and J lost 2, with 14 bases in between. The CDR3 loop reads CASSLYITSLTDTQYF. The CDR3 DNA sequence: TGTGCCAGCAGCTTATATATAACTAGCCTCACAGATACGCAGTATTTT.

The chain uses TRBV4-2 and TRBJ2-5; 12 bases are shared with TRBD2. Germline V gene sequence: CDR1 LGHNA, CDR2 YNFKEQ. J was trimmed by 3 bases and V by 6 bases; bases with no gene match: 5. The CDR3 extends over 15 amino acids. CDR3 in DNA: TGTGCCAGCAGTCAGGCTAGCGGGGGGGAAGAGACCCAGTACTTC. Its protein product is CASSQASGGEETQYF.

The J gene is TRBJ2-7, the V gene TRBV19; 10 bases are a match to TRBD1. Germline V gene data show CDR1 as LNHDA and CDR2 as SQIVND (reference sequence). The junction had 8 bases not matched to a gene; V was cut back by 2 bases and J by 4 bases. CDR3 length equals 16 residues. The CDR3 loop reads CASSIRRTGGRYEQYF. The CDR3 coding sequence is TGTGCCAGTAGTATACGGAGGACAGGGGGGAGATACGAGCAGTACTTC.

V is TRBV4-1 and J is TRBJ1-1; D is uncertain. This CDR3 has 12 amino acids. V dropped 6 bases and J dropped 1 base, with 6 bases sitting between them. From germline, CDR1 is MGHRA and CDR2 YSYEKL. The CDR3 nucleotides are TGCGCCAGCAGGAGCCAGAACACTGAAGCTTTCTTT. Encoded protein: CASRSQNTEAFF.

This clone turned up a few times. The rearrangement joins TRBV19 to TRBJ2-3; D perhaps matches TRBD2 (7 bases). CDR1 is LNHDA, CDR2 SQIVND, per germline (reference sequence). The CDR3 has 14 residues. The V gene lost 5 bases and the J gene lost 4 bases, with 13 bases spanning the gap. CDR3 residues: CASSAGAPPDTQYF. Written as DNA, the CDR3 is TGTGCCAGTAGTGCGGGGGCCCCACCAGATACGCAGTATTTT.